The clone carrying this TCR beta chain was detected only once. This entry is derived from a study of blood T cell repertoires in COVID-19. Germline CDR1 is MGHDK and CDR2 is SYGVNS. This CDR3 comprises 14 residues. Between the trimmed V and J ends, which lost 8 bases and 6 bases, there was a span of 18 bases. Repertoires were generated with immunoSEQ multiplex PCR, while TCRdb's copy carries only in-frame clones and drops some. The table lists 65,000 or so clones, around 90% of them singletons. Material: peripheral blood. The receptor's source is a human donor with acute or convalescent COVID-19. The donor label of this sample is uncertain. The V and J genes are TRBV25-1 and TRBJ2-3; D might be TRBD2 (6 bases). The CDR3: CASRETLPRDTQYF. The CDR3 nucleotides read TGTGCCAGCCGGGAGACCCTTCCTCGGGATACGCAGTATTTT.